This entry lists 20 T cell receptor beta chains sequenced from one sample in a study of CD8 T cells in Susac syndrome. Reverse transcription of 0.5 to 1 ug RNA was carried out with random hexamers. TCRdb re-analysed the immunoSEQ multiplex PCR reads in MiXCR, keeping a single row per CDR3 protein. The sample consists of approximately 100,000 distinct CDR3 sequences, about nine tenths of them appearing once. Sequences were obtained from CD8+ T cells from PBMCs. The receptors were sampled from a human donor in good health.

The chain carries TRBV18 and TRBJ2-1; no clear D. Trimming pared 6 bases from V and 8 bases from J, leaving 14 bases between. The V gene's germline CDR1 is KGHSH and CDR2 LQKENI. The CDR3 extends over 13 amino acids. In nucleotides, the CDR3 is TGTGCCAGCTCTCCAACCGTGTCCCATGAGCAGTTCTTC. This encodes CASSPTVSHEQFF.

The CDR3 DNA follows: TGTGCCAGCAGCTTTTCAGGGGGCAAAACCGGGGAGCTGTTTTTT. It yields the protein CASSFSGGKTGELFF. The J gene is TRBJ2-2, the V gene TRBV11-2; 8 positions match TRBD1. V dropped 3 bases and J dropped 5; count of bases not matched to a gene: 5. Germline V gives CDR1 SGHAT, CDR2 FQNNGV. This CDR3 region has 15 residues. Full variable domain (rest looked up from reference TRBV11-2 and TRBJ2-2): EAGVAQSPRYKIIEKRQSVAFWCNPISGHATLYWYQQILGQGPKLLIQFQNNGVVDDSQLPKDRFSAERLKGVDSTLKIQPAKLEDSAVYLCASSFSGGKTGELFFGEGSRLTVL.

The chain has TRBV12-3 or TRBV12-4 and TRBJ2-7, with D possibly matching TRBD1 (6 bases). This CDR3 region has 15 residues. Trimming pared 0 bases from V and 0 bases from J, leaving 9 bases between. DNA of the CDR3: TGTGCCAGCAGTTTAGCAGGGGGTTCCTCCTACGAGCAGTACTTC. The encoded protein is CASSLAGGSSYEQYF.

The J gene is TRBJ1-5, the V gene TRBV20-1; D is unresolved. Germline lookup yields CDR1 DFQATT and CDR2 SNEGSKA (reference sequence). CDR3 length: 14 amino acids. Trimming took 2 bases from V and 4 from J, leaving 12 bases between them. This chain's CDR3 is CSARPLTENQPQHF. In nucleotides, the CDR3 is TGCAGTGCTAGACCGTTAACAGAAAATCAGCCCCAGCATTTT.

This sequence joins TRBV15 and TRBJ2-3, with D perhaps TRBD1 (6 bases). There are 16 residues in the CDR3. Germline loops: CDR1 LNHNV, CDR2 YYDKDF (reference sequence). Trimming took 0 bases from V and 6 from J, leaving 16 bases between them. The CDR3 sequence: CATSRDPPGRGDTQYF. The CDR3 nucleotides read TGTGCCACCAGCAGAGACCCCCCCGGAAGGGGGGATACGCAGTATTTT.

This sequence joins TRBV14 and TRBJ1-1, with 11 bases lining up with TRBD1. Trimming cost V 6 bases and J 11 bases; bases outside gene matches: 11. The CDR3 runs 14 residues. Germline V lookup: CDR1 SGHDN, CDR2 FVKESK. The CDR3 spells CASRGSGTGGKAFF. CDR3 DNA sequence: TGTGCCAGCAGGGGATCCGGGACAGGGGGTAAGGCTTTCTTT.

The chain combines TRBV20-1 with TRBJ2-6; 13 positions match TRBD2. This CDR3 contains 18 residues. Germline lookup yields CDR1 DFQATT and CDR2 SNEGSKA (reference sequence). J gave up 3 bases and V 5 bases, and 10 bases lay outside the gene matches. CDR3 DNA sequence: TGCAGTGCTTCCCCCGGGACTAGCGGGATAGGTGGGGCCAACGTCCTGACTTTC. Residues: CSASPGTSGIGGANVLTF.

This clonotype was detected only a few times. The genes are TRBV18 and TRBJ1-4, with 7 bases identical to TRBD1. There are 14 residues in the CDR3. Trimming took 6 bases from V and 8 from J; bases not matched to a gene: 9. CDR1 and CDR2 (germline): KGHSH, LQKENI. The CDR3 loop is CASSQGGGNEKLFF. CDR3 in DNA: TGTGCCAGCTCCCAAGGAGGGGGCAACGAAAAACTGTTTTTT.

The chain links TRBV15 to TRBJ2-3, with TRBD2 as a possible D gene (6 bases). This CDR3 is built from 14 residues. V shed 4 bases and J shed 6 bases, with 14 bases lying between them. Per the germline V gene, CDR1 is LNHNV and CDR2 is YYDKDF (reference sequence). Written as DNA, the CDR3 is TGTGCCACCAGCACGTATCGGGGACTTGATACGCAGTATTTT. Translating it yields CATSTYRGLDTQYF.

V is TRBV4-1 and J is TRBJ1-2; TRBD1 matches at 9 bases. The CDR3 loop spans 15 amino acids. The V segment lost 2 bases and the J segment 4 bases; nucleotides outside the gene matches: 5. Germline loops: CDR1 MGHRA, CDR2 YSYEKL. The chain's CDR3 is CASSQRGQGGYGYTF. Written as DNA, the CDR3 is TGCGCCAGCAGCCAACGGGGACAGGGCGGCTATGGCTACACCTTC.

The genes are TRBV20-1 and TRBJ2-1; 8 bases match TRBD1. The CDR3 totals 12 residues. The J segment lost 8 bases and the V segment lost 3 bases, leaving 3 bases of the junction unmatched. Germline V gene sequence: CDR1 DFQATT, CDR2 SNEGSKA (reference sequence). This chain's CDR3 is CSASRGRDEQFF. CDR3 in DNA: TGCAGTGCTAGCAGGGGGCGAGATGAGCAGTTCTTC.

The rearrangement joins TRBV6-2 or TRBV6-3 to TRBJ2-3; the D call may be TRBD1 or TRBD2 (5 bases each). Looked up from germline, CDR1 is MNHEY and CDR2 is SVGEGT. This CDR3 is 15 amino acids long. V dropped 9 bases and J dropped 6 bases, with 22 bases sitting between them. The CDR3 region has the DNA TGTGCCAGTACACACCCCCGGGGCCCTGTGGATACGCAGTATTTT. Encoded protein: CASTHPRGPVDTQYF.

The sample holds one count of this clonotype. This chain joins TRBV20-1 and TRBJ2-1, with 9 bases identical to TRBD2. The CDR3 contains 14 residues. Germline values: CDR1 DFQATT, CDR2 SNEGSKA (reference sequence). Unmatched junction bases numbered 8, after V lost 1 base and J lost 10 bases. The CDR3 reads CSARVLAGFQEQFF. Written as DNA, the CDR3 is TGCAGTGCTAGAGTGCTAGCGGGATTTCAGGAGCAGTTCTTC.

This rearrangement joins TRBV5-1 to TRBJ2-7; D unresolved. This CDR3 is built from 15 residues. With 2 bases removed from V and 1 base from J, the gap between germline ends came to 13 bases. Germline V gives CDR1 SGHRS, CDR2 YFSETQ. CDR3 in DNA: TGCGCCAGCAGCTTTGGTGATCAGGTTTCCTACGAGCAGTACTTC. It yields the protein CASSFGDQVSYEQYF.

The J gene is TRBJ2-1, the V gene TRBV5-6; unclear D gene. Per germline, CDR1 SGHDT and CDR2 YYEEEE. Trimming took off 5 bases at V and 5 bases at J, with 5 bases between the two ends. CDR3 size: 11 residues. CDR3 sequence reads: CASSQDNEQFF. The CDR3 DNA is TGTGCCAGCAGTCAGGACAATGAGCAGTTCTTC.

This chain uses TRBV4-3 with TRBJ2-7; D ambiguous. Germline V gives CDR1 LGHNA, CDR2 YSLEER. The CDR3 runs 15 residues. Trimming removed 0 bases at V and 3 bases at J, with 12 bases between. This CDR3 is CASSQDDKGRYEQYF. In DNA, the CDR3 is TGCGCCAGCAGCCAAGACGACAAAGGCCGCTACGAGCAGTACTTC.

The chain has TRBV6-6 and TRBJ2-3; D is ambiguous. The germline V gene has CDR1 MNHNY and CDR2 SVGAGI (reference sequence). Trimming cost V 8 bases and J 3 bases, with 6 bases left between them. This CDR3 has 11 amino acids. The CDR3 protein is CASGSTDTQYF. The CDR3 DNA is TGTGCCAGCGGGTCAACAGATACGCAGTATTTT.

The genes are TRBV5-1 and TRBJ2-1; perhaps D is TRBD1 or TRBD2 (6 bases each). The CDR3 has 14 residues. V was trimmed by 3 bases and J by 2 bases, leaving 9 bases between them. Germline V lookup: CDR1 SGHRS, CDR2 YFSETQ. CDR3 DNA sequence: TGCGCCAGCAGCTCCGGGGGCCCCTACAATGAGCAGTTCTTC. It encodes CASSSGGPYNEQFF.

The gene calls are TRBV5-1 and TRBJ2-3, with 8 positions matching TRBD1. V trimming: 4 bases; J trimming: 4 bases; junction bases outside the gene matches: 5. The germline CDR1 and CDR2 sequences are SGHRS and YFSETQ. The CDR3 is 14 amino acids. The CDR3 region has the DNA TGCGCCAGCAGCAACGGACAGGGACCAGATACGCAGTATTTT. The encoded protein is CASSNGQGPDTQYF.

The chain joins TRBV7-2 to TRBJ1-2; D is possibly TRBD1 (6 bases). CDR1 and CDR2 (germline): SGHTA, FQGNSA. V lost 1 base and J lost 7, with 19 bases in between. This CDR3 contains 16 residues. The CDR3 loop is CASSLEPGAGSAGYTF. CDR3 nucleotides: TGTGCCAGCAGCTTAGAACCAGGGGCGGGATCGGCTGGCTACACCTTC.